These T cell receptor beta chains were read from a single sample in a study of blood T cells in healthy people across ages. TCRdb re-called the 5' RACE reads through MiXCR, storing one row per CDR3 protein. The sample contains 1,500,000 or so distinct CDR3 sequences, 59% of which appear only once. Sequencing input: blood. These receptors were taken from a man younger than 35 in good health. CDR3s include the opening cysteine and the closing phenylalanine or tryptophan. A D gene is named only where the DNA matches it firmly. Clone sizes are given selectively: once, few, many, or a class where the clone is expanded.

TRBD2	-	TRBJ2-2	TRBV5-1	TGCGCCAGCAGTTCGGGACTAGCGGGGCACACCGGGGAGCTGTTTTTT	CASSSGLAGHTGELFF
-	-	TRBJ2-6	TRBV14	TGTGCCAGCAGCCCCGTATATGGGGCCAACGTCCTGACTTTC	CASSPVYGANVLTF
-	-	TRBJ2-1	TRBV2	TGTGCCAGCAGTGACGAGACTGGTAACCCTGAGCAGTTCTTC	CASSDETGNPEQFF
-	-	TRBJ1-2	TRBV11-2	TGTGCCAGCAGCTTAGGGGTAGCGCACTATGGCTACACCTTC	CASSLGVAHYGYTF
TRBD1	few	TRBJ2-7	TRBV20-1	TGCAGTGCTATAGAAGCAGGGGGACCCTACGAGCAGTACTTC	CSAIEAGGPYEQYF
TRBD1	-	TRBJ1-5	TRBV9	TGTGCCAGCAGCCCCGGGACAGGGACTAATCAGCCCCAGCATTTT	CASSPGTGTNQPQHF
-	-	TRBJ2-3	TRBV12-5	TGTGCTAGTGGAACCCCGGGGGCAGATACGCAGTATTTT	CASGTPGADTQYF
-	few	TRBJ2-3	TRBV5-1	TGCGCCAGCAACCTCGACGGGACAGATACGCAGTATTTT	CASNLDGTDTQYF
TRBD1	-	TRBJ2-7	TRBV6-6	TGTGCCAGCAGACAAGGACAGGGCCTTTACGAGCAGTACTTC	CASRQGQGLYEQYF
TRBD1	few	TRBJ1-2	TRBV30	TGTGCCTGGAGTGTATCAGGGGGCTGGTATGGCTACACCTTC	CAWSVSGGWYGYTF
TRBD2	-	TRBJ2-3	TRBV24-1	TGTGCCACCAGTGACACCAGGGGGCGGACTAGCGGACCCACAGATACGCAGTATTTT	CATSDTRGRTSGPTDTQYF
-	few	TRBJ2-1	TRBV7-9	TGTGCCAGCAATGGGACTTACAATGAGCAGTTCTTC	CASNGTYNEQFF
-	-	TRBJ2-7	TRBV6-5	TGTGCCAGCAGCCGCGACACAACTTTTTCCTACGAGCAGTACTTC	CASSRDTTFSYEQYF
-	-	TRBJ2-3	TRBV24-1	TGTGCCACCAGTGATTTCGTGGTCAACACAGATACGCAGTATTTT	CATSDFVVNTDTQYF
-	-	TRBJ2-2	TRBV6-1	TGTGCCAGTACTAGGGATCCGAACACCGGGGAGCTGTTTTTT	CASTRDPNTGELFF
TRBD1	-	TRBJ2-1	TRBV15	TGTGCCACCAGCAGAGATGCGTCAGGGGGAGAGACCCAGTTCTTC	CATSRDASGGETQFF
-	-	TRBJ1-4	TRBV25-1	TGTGCCAGCAGTGCCGGGACACCAAATGAAAAACTGTTTTTT	CASSAGTPNEKLFF
TRBD1	-	TRBJ2-7	TRBV2	TGTGCCAGCAACCTGGGACAGGCCTCCTACGAGCAGTACTTC	CASNLGQASYEQYF
TRBD1	once	TRBJ2-7	TRBV9	TGTGCCAGCAGCGTGGGGGGACAGGGGGTGCCCTACGAGCAGTACTTC	CASSVGGQGVPYEQYF
TRBD1	-	TRBJ2-6	TRBV4-1	TGCGCCAGCAGCCAACCCGGACAGGGGTCGTCTGGGGCCAACGTCCTGACTTTC	CASSQPGQGSSGANVLTF
TRBD1	-	TRBJ1-1	TRBV28	TGTGCCAGCAGCACAGGGGGCGATGAGGTTGAAGCTTTCTTT	CASSTGGDEVEAFF
-	-	TRBJ1-5	TRBV15	TGTGCCACCAGCAGAGATCCGGCCGAACAGCCCCAGCATTTT	CATSRDPAEQPQHF
TRBD1	-	TRBJ2-1	TRBV7-9	TGTGCCAGCAGCTATGGGACAGGATACAATGAGCAGTTCTTC	CASSYGTGYNEQFF
-	-	TRBJ2-1	TRBV19	TGTGCCAGTAGTATTGTACGGAATGAGCAGTTCTTC	CASSIVRNEQFF
-	few	TRBJ2-1	TRBV7-2	TGTGCCAGCAGCTCCGCTCTTCTAGCGATAGTCAATGAGCAGTTCTTC	CASSSALLAIVNEQFF
-	few	TRBJ2-5	TRBV20-1	TGCAGTGCTAGAGGAAGCGGACCGTCTACCCAGTACTTC	CSARGSGPSTQYF
-	-	TRBJ1-3	TRBV13	TGTGCCAGCAGCCATAGGGCTGGAAACACCATATATTTT	CASSHRAGNTIYF
TRBD1	-	TRBJ2-1	TRBV27	TGTGCCAGCAGTTTGTTCGACGGACAGGGAAGTGGAAATGAGCAGTTCTTC	CASSLFDGQGSGNEQFF